The following is a TCR beta chain sequence with its context. Its antigen is not known. This specimen belongs to a study of PD-L1 blockade in urothelial cancer. Broader study findings: Below-median pretreatment blood TCR clonality predicted better survival.

The protocol was immunoSEQ multiplex PCR, while the TCRdb copy is restricted to in-frame clones and leaves out a portion. The repertoire holds more than 30,000 clones, 75% to 90% seen once, with about 1.9% in the top ten. CDR3 length: 14 amino acids. The germline V gene has CDR1 SGHTA and CDR2 FQGNSA. V lost 3 bases and J lost 7; bases outside the gene matches: 5. This material consisted of PBMCs, taken around atezolizumab (anti-PD-L1) treatment. The sequence was collected from a man aged 55 to 70 with urothelial cancer. This sequence joins TRBV7-2 and TRBJ1-5; 8 bases are shared with TRBD1. For the CDR3, the DNA is TGTGCCAGCAGCTTTGGACAGGGTGGACAGCCCCAGCATTTT. It codes for CASSFGQGGQPQHF.